The TCR beta chain under discussion was sequenced for a study of technical replicates of blood from a few donors. This CDR3 comprises 14 residues. The V end was cut by 3 bases, the J end by 10 bases, with 20 bases between. Germline V gene data show CDR1 as GTSNPN and CDR2 as SVGIG (reference sequence). The repertoire was sequenced with immunoSEQ multiplex PCR; TCRdb's copy has only in-frame clones and lacks some. The sample comprises roughly 85,000 clones, 94% of which are singletons, and under 0.3% rests with the top ten. Sequencing used T cells isolated from PBMCs. This sequence was found in a human donor in good health. The chain recombines TRBV30 with TRBJ2-3; D possibly corresponds to TRBD1 (6 bases). CDR3 nucleotides: TGTGCCTGGAGGGAGACAGGCGGTCTGGGGTCGCAGTATTTT. Translation: CAWRETGGLGSQYF.